The 20 T cell receptor beta chains presented below share a single source sample, sequenced in a study of cytomegalovirus exposure and HLA in healthy donors. PCR involved 60 Vbeta and 13 Jbeta primers. The table came from immunoSEQ multiplex PCR; TCRdb's copy has only in-frame clones and leaves some out. The table shows around 150,000 clones, with around 68% occurring only once. Sequencing input: PBMCs. The source of these receptors is a man in his fifties or sixties in good health and CMV-seronegative.

This chain joins TRBV7-2 and TRBJ1-1, with 7 bases aligning to TRBD1. The germline CDR1 and CDR2 sequences are SGHTA and FQGNSA. The CDR3 spans 14 residues. V trimming: 3 bases; J trimming: 3 bases; junction bases outside the gene matches: 4. This chain's CDR3 is CASSFQTGHTEAFF. The CDR3 DNA follows: TGTGCCAGCAGCTTCCAGACAGGGCACACTGAAGCTTTCTTT.

The rearrangement links TRBV19 to TRBJ1-2; 9 positions match TRBD1. The CDR3 totals 16 residues. Germline V gene data show CDR1 as LNHDA and CDR2 as SQIVND (reference sequence). The junction had 13 bases not matched to a gene; V was cut back by 6 bases and J by 5 bases. The CDR3 here is CASRSTGGISSYGYTF. The CDR3 DNA reads as TGTGCCAGTAGGTCGACAGGGGGAATCTCTAGTTATGGCTACACCTTC.

V usage is TRBV7-9 and J usage is TRBJ1-1, with D possibly TRBD1 on 5 matching bases. Germline V gives CDR1 SEHNR, CDR2 FQNEAQ (reference sequence). The V end was cut by 3 bases, the J end by 0 bases, with 14 bases between. The CDR3 contains 16 residues. Here the CDR3 DNA reads TGTGCCAGCAGCTTTAGGTTGGCAGGGCTGAACACTGAAGCTTTCTTT. Amino acid sequence: CASSFRLAGLNTEAFF.

This clone was detected a few times. The chain couples TRBV5-1 to TRBJ1-6; 11 bases match TRBD1. Germline V gene sequence: CDR1 SGHRS, CDR2 YFSETQ. This CDR3 spans 15 amino acids. Trimming cost V 4 bases and J 7 bases; bases outside gene matches: 4. This CDR3 is CASSRDRGGNSPLHF. CDR3 coding DNA: TGCGCCAGCAGCCGGGACAGGGGGGGAAATTCACCCCTCCACTTT.

CDR3 region: CASTRTATMTDTQYF. CDR3 in DNA: TGTGCCAGCACCAGGACAGCTACGATGACAGATACGCAGTATTTT. This chain joins TRBV2 and TRBJ2-3; a possible D gene is TRBD1 (6 bases). Per germline, CDR1 SNHLY and CDR2 FYNNEI. V was shortened by 7 bases and J by 3 bases, with 17 bases between the two germline ends. The CDR3 loop spans 15 amino acids.

V is TRBV18 and J is TRBJ2-3; 10 nucleotides align to TRBD2. The V and J ends lost 3 bases and 2 bases, in that order; junction bases with no gene match: 2. This CDR3 has 15 amino acids. Germline values: CDR1 KGHSH, CDR2 LQKENI. CDR3 DNA sequence: TGTGCCAGCTCACCTAGCGGGGGGTCCACAGATACGCAGTATTTT. It is translated as CASSPSGGSTDTQYF.

The chain employs TRBV5-6 and TRBJ2-5; 10 bases map to TRBD2. From germline, CDR1 is SGHDT and CDR2 YYEEEE. This CDR3 region has 16 residues. After removal of 4 bases from V and 1 base from J, the junction contained 7 bases not matched to a gene. CDR3 sequence (DNA): TGTGCCAGCAGCGTGCGGCTAGCGGGGGCCCAAGAGACCCAGTACTTC. This sequence encodes CASSVRLAGAQETQYF.

The chain carries TRBV19 and TRBJ1-2; 12 bases are shared with TRBD1. The junction had 4 bases not matched to a gene; V was cut back by 5 bases and J by 3 bases. The germline V gene encodes CDR1 LNHDA and CDR2 SQIVND (reference sequence). The CDR3 has 15 amino acids. CDR3 nucleotide sequence: TGTGCCAGTAGTTCTAGGGACAGGGGGCACTATGGCTACACCTTC. Translating it yields CASSSRDRGHYGYTF.

The chain carries TRBV7-9 and TRBJ2-2, with a possible D match to TRBD2 (6 bases). V dropped 1 base and J dropped 5 bases, with 8 bases sitting between them. Germline V gene sequence: CDR1 SEHNR, CDR2 FQNEAQ (reference sequence). This CDR3 comprises 14 residues. In DNA form, the CDR3 reads TGTGCCAGCAGCTTAGGGACTACTACCGGGGAGCTGTTTTTT. It yields the protein CASSLGTTTGELFF.

V is TRBV7-2 and J is TRBJ2-7, with D uncertain. Trimming left V 2 bases short and J 9 bases short, with 11 bases between. The CDR3 consists of 12 residues. Looked up from germline, CDR1 is SGHTA and CDR2 is FQGNSA. The CDR3 spells CASSLMSNVQYF. CDR3 bases: TGTGCCAGCAGCTTAATGAGTAACGTGCAGTACTTC. Looking up the rest from reference TRBV7-2 and TRBJ2-7 gives the full variable domain: GAGVSQSPSNKVTEKGKDVELRCDPISGHTALYWYRQSLGQGLEFLIYFQGNSAPDKSGLPSDRFSAERTGGSVSTLTIQRTQQEDSAVYLCASSLMSNVQYFGPGTRLTVT.

This clone has more than one count but fewer than ten. The chain recombines TRBV27 with TRBJ1-5; D might be TRBD1 (6 bases). Germline values: CDR1 MNHEY, CDR2 SMNVEV (reference sequence). This CDR3 is 15 amino acids long. The V gene lost 2 bases and the J gene lost 2 bases, with 10 bases spanning the gap. The CDR3 DNA reads as TGTGCCAGCAGTTTAGGGGGCCCAGGCAATCAGCCCCAGCATTTT. Translated: CASSLGGPGNQPQHF.

The chain recombines TRBV7-2 with TRBJ1-5; D is possibly TRBD1 (5 bases). The CDR3 consists of 15 residues. V was trimmed by 5 bases and J by 3 bases, leaving 14 bases between them. Germline lookup yields CDR1 SGHTA and CDR2 FQGNSA. The CDR3 sequence is CASSPSGGVNQPQHF. CDR3 DNA sequence: TGTGCCAGCAGCCCCTCGGGGGGAGTCAATCAGCCCCAGCATTTT.

This clone was observed a handful of times. The DNA of the CDR3 is TGTGCCAGCAGCCTAGCGGGTCGGTCAGGGGCGCCTGTCGGGGAGCAGTACTTC. Translated, it gives CASSLAGRSGAPVGEQYF. J is TRBJ2-7 and V is TRBV11-3, with TRBD2 matching 8 bases. The V and J ends lost 5 bases and 7 bases, in that order; junction bases with no gene match: 22. Germline loops: CDR1 SGHNT, CDR2 YENEEA. The CDR3 covers 18 residues.

This sequence joins TRBV19 and TRBJ1-2; D ambiguous. V gave up 6 bases and J gave up 3 bases, with 20 bases separating them. This CDR3 has 16 amino acids. Looked up from germline, CDR1 is LNHDA and CDR2 is SQIVND (reference sequence). DNA for the CDR3: TGTGCCAGTAGATATTATTTGGGAGCCGACGACTATGGCTACACCTTC. This encodes CASRYYLGADDYGYTF.

The chain links TRBV15 to TRBJ2-1, with D tentatively TRBD1 (6 bases). V gave up 3 bases and J gave up 4 bases, with 16 bases separating them. The length of the CDR3 is 16 residues. CDR1 is LNHNV, CDR2 YYDKDF, per germline (reference sequence). CDR3 in amino acids: CATSSDGRGYYNEQFF. The CDR3 DNA reads TGTGCCACCAGCAGTGACGGCAGGGGATATTACAATGAGCAGTTCTTC.

This clone was seen a handful of times. The chain is built from TRBV5-1 and TRBJ2-5; TRBD2 matches 12 bases. Germline V gene data show CDR1 as SGHRS and CDR2 as YFSETQ. CDR3 length equals 18 residues. V lost 4 bases and J lost 2; bases outside the gene matches: 12. The CDR3 loop reads CASSLFPTSGGIQETQYF. The CDR3 DNA reads TGCGCCAGCAGCCTCTTTCCGACTAGCGGGGGAATTCAAGAGACCCAGTACTTC. The full variable domain, completed using reference TRBV5-1 and TRBJ2-5, is KAGVTQTPRYLIKTRGQQVTLSCSPISGHRSVSWYQQTPGQGLQFLFEYFSETQRNKGNFPGRFSGRQFSNSRSEMNVSTLELGDSALYLCASSLFPTSGGIQETQYFGPGTRLLVL.

This rearrangement joins TRBV7-9 to TRBJ1-2; D gene unclear. V shed 3 bases and J shed 6 bases, with 20 bases lying between them. The V gene's germline CDR1 is SEHNR and CDR2 FQNEAQ (reference sequence). CDR3 length: 16 amino acids. CDR3 protein: CASSFNFQIATHGYTF. In DNA, the CDR3 is TGTGCCAGCAGCTTTAATTTCCAGATAGCCACCCATGGCTACACCTTC. The entire variable domain, with the rest obtained from reference TRBV7-9 and TRBJ1-2, is as follows: DTGVSQNPRHKITKRGQNVTFRCDPISEHNRLYWYRQTLGQGPEFLTYFQNEAQLEKSRLLSDRFSAERPKGSFSTLEIQRTEQGDSAMYLCASSFNFQIATHGYTFGSGTRLTVV.

This clone was recorded a few times. The chain combines TRBV10-3 with TRBJ1-2, with 7 bases fitting TRBD1. The CDR3 spans 18 residues. V lost 2 bases and J lost 1; bases outside the gene matches: 13. Germline values: CDR1 ENHRY, CDR2 SYGVKD. CDR3 in amino acids: CAISEPPGGGGVNYGYTF. CDR3 nucleotides: TGTGCCATCAGTGAGCCTCCGGGAGGGGGCGGAGTTAACTATGGCTACACCTTC.

The J gene is TRBJ1-6, the V gene TRBV10-3; TRBD1 aligns across 7 bases. The CDR3 consists of 16 residues. V dropped 6 bases and J dropped 0; count of bases not matched to a gene: 5. Per germline, CDR1 ENHRY and CDR2 SYGVKD. The CDR3 protein is CAIRGGQSSYNSPLHF. DNA for the CDR3: TGTGCCATCAGGGGGGGACAGAGCTCCTATAATTCACCCCTCCACTTT.

This clone has just one count. Other DNA sequences in this specimen translate into the identical CDR3. V and J are TRBV5-1 and TRBJ2-5; 9 positions match TRBD1. V lost 0 bases, J lost 2 bases, and 2 bases stayed unmatched. CDR3 size: 15 residues. CDR1 SGHRS and CDR2 YFSETQ come from the germline V gene. The CDR3 loop reads CASSLGGQGQETQYF. The DNA for the CDR3 is TGCGCCAGCAGCTTGGGGGGACAGGGACAAGAGACCCAGTACTTC.